Each of the 11 T cell receptor beta chains below was sequenced from the same sample in a study of cytomegalovirus exposure and HLA in healthy donors. Primers for the PCR totalled 60 Vbeta and 13 Jbeta. TCRdb's copy holds only in-frame clones and misses some; the assay was immunoSEQ multiplex PCR. Of about 110,000 clones listed, about 70% were seen once; the top ten hold roughly 2.6%. Input material: PBMCs. Receptors were obtained from a man aged 45-65 years in good health and CMV-seropositive.

This chain connects TRBV5-1 to TRBJ1-2; 7 nucleotides match TRBD1. This CDR3 has 17 amino acids. From germline, CDR1 is SGHRS and CDR2 YFSETQ. Losses at the gene ends were 0 bases for V and 5 bases for J; bases not matched to a gene: 13. The CDR3 region is CASSLGQGAPPRYGYTF. Here the CDR3 DNA reads TGCGCCAGCAGCTTGGGACAGGGAGCCCCGCCAAGGTATGGCTACACCTTC.

The chain joins TRBV14 to TRBJ1-6; the D gene is possibly TRBD1 (5 bases). V dropped 1 base and J dropped 10 bases, with 17 bases sitting between them. CDR1 is SGHDN, CDR2 FVKESK, per germline. The CDR3 length is 16 residues. The CDR3 DNA is TGTGCCAGCAGCCAAGGGGCAAACAGGATTTTATCACCCCTCCACTTT. Residues: CASSQGANRILSPLHF.

The V and J genes are TRBV19 and TRBJ1-1; 7 bases agree with TRBD1. Germline V gene sequence: CDR1 LNHDA, CDR2 SQIVND (reference sequence). CDR3 size: 14 residues. With 3 bases clipped from V and 1 base from J, the junction kept 2 bases outside the gene matches. In nucleotides, the CDR3 is TGTGCCAGTAGTATTTGGACAGGGAACACTGAAGCTTTCTTT. Protein: CASSIWTGNTEAFF.

A single count supports this clone. The V gene is TRBV6-1, the J gene TRBJ1-5; 8 positions match TRBD1. V dropped 6 bases and J dropped 5; count of bases not matched to a gene: 3. The germline V gene encodes CDR1 MNHNS and CDR2 SASEGT. The CDR3 sequence is 13 residues long. As DNA, the CDR3 is TGTGCCAGCAGGCCGACAGGGGATCAGCCCCAGCATTTT. Amino acids: CASRPTGDQPQHF.

This rearrangement joins TRBV18 to TRBJ2-1, with D possibly matching TRBD2 (5 bases). Germline values: CDR1 KGHSH, CDR2 LQKENI. V was clipped by 5 bases and J by 9 bases, with 14 bases between them. The CDR3 length is 13 residues. The CDR3 region is CASSLGVALEQFF. CDR3 nucleotide sequence: TGTGCCAGCTCATTGGGAGTAGCCCTTGAGCAGTTCTTC.

The chain employs TRBV9 and TRBJ2-1; 8 bases match TRBD1. The germline V gene encodes CDR1 SGDLS and CDR2 YYNGEE. The V and J ends lost 3 bases and 0 bases, in that order; junction bases with no gene match: 5. CDR3 length equals 16 residues. The CDR3 DNA sequence: TGTGCCAGCAGCGAGTCTACAGGGGGCTCCTACAATGAGCAGTTCTTC. Its translation is CASSESTGGSYNEQFF.

The chain has TRBV7-2 and TRBJ2-7, with 10 bases matching TRBD2. The V and J ends lost 5 bases and 6 bases, in that order; junction bases with no gene match: 10. Germline lookup yields CDR1 SGHTA and CDR2 FQGNSA. This CDR3 region has 15 residues. The CDR3 sequence is CASSPRAGGPAEQYF. The CDR3 DNA reads TGTGCCAGCAGCCCCCGAGCGGGAGGGCCCGCCGAGCAGTACTTC.

The gene calls are TRBV5-6 and TRBJ1-2; TRBD1 agrees at 8 bases. Looked up from germline, CDR1 is SGHDT and CDR2 is YYEEEE. The V and J ends lost 3 bases and 3 bases, in that order; junction bases with no gene match: 10. The CDR3 totals 16 residues. This chain's CDR3 is CASSSLDRVNHYGYTF. CDR3 nucleotide sequence: TGTGCCAGCAGCTCATTGGACAGGGTCAATCACTATGGCTACACCTTC.

This sequence joins TRBV28 and TRBJ2-4; 8 bases are a match to TRBD1. V trimming: 4 bases; J trimming: 0 bases; junction bases outside the gene matches: 5. This CDR3 has 16 amino acids. Germline V gives CDR1 MDHEN, CDR2 SYDVKM. CDR3 region: CASSSGTGLAKNIQYF. The CDR3 nucleotides are TGTGCCAGCAGTTCGGGGACAGGTCTAGCCAAAAACATTCAGTACTTC.

J is TRBJ2-6 and V is TRBV5-4; 8 bases fit TRBD1. The CDR3 has 14 residues. Germline V gene lookup returns CDR1 SGHNT and CDR2 YYREEE (reference sequence). V dropped 6 bases and J dropped 11; count of bases not matched to a gene: 10. This chain's CDR3 is CASTPNRGSDVLTF. The CDR3 coding sequence is TGTGCCAGCACCCCCAACAGGGGGTCGGACGTCCTGACTTTC.

This rearrangement joins TRBV2 to TRBJ2-5; tentative D call: TRBD2 (5 bases). V was trimmed by 7 bases and J by 1 base, leaving 7 bases between them. Germline V gene data show CDR1 as SNHLY and CDR2 as FYNNEI. CDR3 size: 12 residues. The CDR3 bases are TGTGCCAGCAATAGCGCCCAAGAGACCCAGTACTTC. It is translated as CASNSAQETQYF.